This T cell receptor beta chain was sequenced during a study of response to subunit inactivated influenza vaccine (dated by TCRdb to 2017 to 2018). Background for the entire study: Deep quantitative T cell receptor repertoire profiling was used in the study to track responses to a trivalent subunit inactivated influenza vaccine. The research as a whole found: The authors suggested that each seasonal influenza vaccination may recruit only a limited number of new T cells.

A note on this clonotype: What this receptor recognizes is not known. Base qualities are not at hand, and no much larger clone is one base apart.

Receptor amplification or capture employed RT-PCR. The reads were generated on an Illumina HiSeq 2500. Clones were called with MiXCR by TCRdb after fastp trimmed the public reads at Q25, and only in-frame beta chains were retained. Rows with one shared CDR3 protein collapse into an entry with the most common genes and DNA. The sample contains under 850,000 distinct CDR3 sequences, about a fifth of them found a single time. The ten biggest clones cover roughly a tenth of the sample. The starting material was PBMCs from blood, obtained 5 days after vaccination. The sequence was collected from a man aged 50-59 years who received an inactivated influenza vaccine. Donor details come from another sample of the same person, matched by shared clones.

The DNA sequence is TGTGCCAGCAGCTTAACCGGCAGAAGCACAGATACGCAGTATTTT. Translated, it gives CASSLTGRSTDTQYF. The receptor chain draws on TRBV7-3 and TRBJ2-3; the D gene lacks a confident call. Looking up the germline V gene yields CDR1 SGHTA and CDR2 FQGTGA. There are 15 amino acids in the CDR3, from cysteine to phenylalanine inclusive. This entry keeps only the CDR3 DNA: 45 bases, framed from base 1. The V and J ends are trimmed by 0 bases and 0 bases, leaving 7 bases between them. Reference TRBV7-3 and TRBJ2-3 proteins supply the regions before and after the CDR3; the full variable domain is: GAGVSQTPSNKVTEKGKYVELRCDPISGHTALYWYRQSLGQGPEFLIYFQGTGAADDSGLPNDRFFAVRPEGSVSTLKIQRTERGDSAVYLCASSLTGRSTDTQYFGPGTRLTVL.